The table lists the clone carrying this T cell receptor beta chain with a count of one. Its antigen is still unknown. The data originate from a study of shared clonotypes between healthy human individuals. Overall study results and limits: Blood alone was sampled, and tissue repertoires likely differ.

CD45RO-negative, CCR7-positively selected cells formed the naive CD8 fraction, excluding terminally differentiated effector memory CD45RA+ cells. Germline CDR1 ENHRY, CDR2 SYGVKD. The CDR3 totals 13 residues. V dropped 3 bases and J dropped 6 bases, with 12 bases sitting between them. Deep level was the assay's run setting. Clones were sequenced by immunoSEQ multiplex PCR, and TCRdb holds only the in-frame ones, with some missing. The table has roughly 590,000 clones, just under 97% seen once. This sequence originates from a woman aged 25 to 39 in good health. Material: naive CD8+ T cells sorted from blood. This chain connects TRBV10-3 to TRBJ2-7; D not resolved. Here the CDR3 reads CAISDVRLPEQYF. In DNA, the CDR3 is TGTGCCATCAGTGACGTTCGGCTCCCCGAGCAGTACTTC.